What follows are 21 T cell receptor beta chains derived from one specimen sequenced in a study of OX40 agonist ivuxolimab in advanced cancers. The data were produced by immunoSEQ multiplex PCR, yet TCRdb's version contains in-frame clones alone and is incomplete. Altogether over 40,000 clones are present, about 89% being singletons, with the ten largest covering roughly 3.6%. The sequencing here drew on CD4+ or CD8+ T cells sorted from blood, taken in a trial of the OX40 agonist ivuxolimab. The receptors originated from an adult with an advanced solid tumor such as melanoma, head and neck, liver or kidney cancer.

The genes are TRBV19 and TRBJ2-4; 15 nucleotides align to TRBD2. The germline gives CDR1 LNHDA, CDR2 SQIVND (reference sequence). The V segment lost 6 bases and the J segment 1 base; nucleotides outside the gene matches: 10. CDR3 length: 19 amino acids. The CDR3 DNA reads TGTGCCAGTAGAAAGGGACTAGCGGGAGGCCGTGTCGCCAAAAACATTCAGTACTTC. Its translation: CASRKGLAGGRVAKNIQYF.

This chain connects TRBV19 to TRBJ1-5, with D maybe TRBD1 (5 bases). CDR1 is LNHDA, CDR2 SQIVND, per germline (reference sequence). With 1 base removed from V and 0 bases from J, the gap between germline ends came to 16 bases. The CDR3 length is 18 residues. The DNA of the CDR3 is TGTGCCAGTAGTATAGCCCTGAGAGGGGCGTATAGCAATCAGCCCCAGCATTTT. Encoded protein: CASSIALRGAYSNQPQHF.

The J gene is TRBJ1-2, the V gene TRBV28; D ambiguous. Trimming pared 7 bases from V and 2 bases from J, leaving 8 bases between. CDR1 and CDR2 from the germline V gene are MDHEN and SYDVKM. The length of the CDR3 is 12 residues. The CDR3 loop is CASTKSNYGYTF. The CDR3 DNA is TGTGCCAGCACCAAATCGAACTATGGCTACACCTTC.

J is TRBJ1-2 and V is TRBV7-8, with D uncertain. The germline V gene has CDR1 SGHVS and CDR2 FQNEAQ. The V end was cut by 3 bases, the J end by 2 bases, with 7 bases between. The CDR3 spans 13 residues. The CDR3 bases are TGTGCCAGCAGCTTGGAACAGAACTATGGCTACACCTTC. Its translation: CASSLEQNYGYTF.

The chain combines TRBV27 with TRBJ1-6, with no clear D. The CDR3 sequence is 12 residues long. Trimming stripped 5 bases from V and 10 bases from J, with 9 bases between. Germline CDR1 is MNHEY and CDR2 is SMNVEV (reference sequence). CDR3 DNA sequence: TGTGCCAGCAGTGCTTTAGGCTCACCCCTCCACTTT. Its translation is CASSALGSPLHF.

The V gene is TRBV9, the J gene TRBJ2-1, with D perhaps matching TRBD2 (6 bases). The CDR3 loop spans 14 amino acids. Trimming took 4 bases from V and 5 from J, leaving 13 bases between them. Germline V gene data show CDR1 as SGDLS and CDR2 as YYNGEE. The CDR3 nucleotides are TGTGCCAGCAGCTCTACTGGGACTGACAATGAGCAGTTCTTC. It encodes CASSSTGTDNEQFF.

The chain uses TRBV6-1 and TRBJ2-5; no firm D call. V dropped 4 bases and J dropped 4 bases, with 10 bases sitting between them. The CDR3 runs to 13 residues. From germline, CDR1 is MNHNS and CDR2 SASEGT. CDR3 nucleotides: TGTGCCAGCAGTGCCTCTTATTCAGAGACCCAGTACTTC. Encoded protein: CASSASYSETQYF.

The rearrangement joins TRBV7-2 to TRBJ2-7; D remains ambiguous. V was cut by 5 bases and J by 3 bases, with 8 bases left in between. The V gene's germline CDR1 is SGHTA and CDR2 FQGNSA. This CDR3 has 12 amino acids. CDR3 DNA sequence: TGTGCCAGCAGCCCGGGCCGCTACGAGCAGTACTTC. Translation gives CASSPGRYEQYF.

The genes are TRBV29-1 and TRBJ1-1; 11 bases map to TRBD1. This CDR3 region has 13 residues. Germline CDR1 is SQVTM and CDR2 is ANQGSEA. V was clipped by 7 bases and J by 5 bases; unmatched bases: 6. The CDR3 loop is CSASDRGLTEAFF. Here the CDR3 DNA reads TGCAGCGCTTCGGACAGGGGGCTAACTGAAGCTTTCTTT. The whole variable domain, remainder taken from reference TRBV29-1 and TRBJ1-1, is SAVISQKPSRDICQRGTSLTIQCQVDSQVTMMFWYRQQPGQSLTLIATANQGSEATYESGFVIDKFPISRPNLTFSTLTVSNMSPEDSSIYLCSASDRGLTEAFFGQGTRLTVV.

The chain recombines TRBV9 with TRBJ2-6; 7 bases fit TRBD1. This CDR3 has 18 amino acids. Looked up from germline, CDR1 is SGDLS and CDR2 is YYNGEE. The trim removed 8 bases at V and 0 bases at J, leaving 14 bases unmatched. This CDR3 reads CASSRPRTGTSGANVLTF. The CDR3 nucleotides are TGTGCCAGTTCCCGGCCCAGGACAGGCACCTCTGGGGCCAACGTCCTGACTTTC.

This chain links TRBV7-9 with TRBJ1-4; 7 nucleotides agree with TRBD1. The CDR3 length is 16 residues. Trimming removed 1 base from V and 6 bases from J; junction bases left unmatched: 8. Germline-derived CDR1 and CDR2 are SEHNR and FQNEAQ (reference sequence). The CDR3: CASSLGGGGKDEKLFF. The CDR3 bases are TGTGCCAGCAGCTTAGGAGGGGGCGGAAAGGATGAAAAACTGTTTTTT.

This chain connects TRBV2 to TRBJ1-2; D perhaps matches TRBD1 (5 bases). The V and J ends lost 5 bases and 8 bases respectively, with 21 bases between them. CDR1 SNHLY and CDR2 FYNNEI come from the germline V gene. CDR3 length: 15 amino acids. In nucleotides, the CDR3 is TGTGCCAGCAGTCCAACCGGGGGTCCGGGTAGGGGCTACACCTTC. Amino acid sequence: CASSPTGGPGRGYTF. Combining the CDR3 with reference TRBV2 and TRBJ1-2 gives the whole variable domain EPEVTQTPSHQVTQMGQEVILRCVPISNHLYFYWYRQILGQKVEFLVSFYNNEISEKSEIFDDQFSVERPDGSNFTLKIRSTKLEDSAMYFCASSPTGGPGRGYTFGSGTRLTVV.

This clone came up once. This chain connects TRBV7-9 to TRBJ2-3; 15 bases are a match to TRBD2. Germline CDR1 is SEHNR and CDR2 is FQNEAQ (reference sequence). The CDR3 is made up of 18 amino acids. The trim removed 0 bases at V and 3 bases at J, leaving 4 bases unmatched. CDR3 sequence reads: CASSLAGLAGGGTDTQYF. CDR3 DNA sequence: TGTGCCAGCAGCTTAGCGGGACTAGCGGGAGGTGGAACAGATACGCAGTATTTT.

The chain is built from TRBV19 and TRBJ2-1; D is unclear. Germline-derived CDR1 and CDR2 are LNHDA and SQIVND (reference sequence). Trimming stripped 3 bases from V and 2 bases from J, with 8 bases between. The CDR3 has 14 amino acids. This CDR3 reads CASSIGPPYNEQFF. The CDR3 DNA sequence: TGTGCCAGTAGTATCGGGCCTCCCTACAATGAGCAGTTCTTC.

The rearrangement joins TRBV27 to TRBJ2-7, with D tentatively TRBD1 (6 bases). Trimming cost V 6 bases and J 2 bases, with 17 bases left between them. The CDR3 loop spans 15 amino acids. The germline V gene has CDR1 MNHEY and CDR2 SMNVEV (reference sequence). CDR3: CASSPTGQMTYEQYF. CDR3 nucleotide sequence: TGTGCCAGCAGCCCGACGGGACAAATGACCTACGAGCAGTACTTC.

V gene TRBV7-3 combines with J gene TRBJ2-1; a possible D gene is TRBD2 (6 bases). The V gene lost 3 bases and the J gene lost 8 bases, with 20 bases spanning the gap. Germline CDR1 SGHTA, CDR2 FQGTGA. This CDR3 contains 16 residues. The CDR3: CASSFPVGGARDEQFF. The CDR3 DNA reads as TGTGCCAGCAGCTTCCCGGTCGGGGGAGCTCGAGATGAGCAGTTCTTC.

V usage is TRBV10-3 and J usage is TRBJ2-5; 8 bases line up with TRBD2. J lost 5 bases, V lost 4 bases, and 6 bases had no gene match. CDR1 ENHRY and CDR2 SYGVKD come from the germline V gene. This CDR3 is 14 amino acids long. The CDR3 DNA reads as TGTGCCATCAGTGTGCTAGCGGGCTCCGAGACCCAGTACTTC. Residues: CAISVLAGSETQYF.

This chain uses TRBV18 with TRBJ2-6; TRBD1 or TRBD2 may be the D gene (5 bases each). V was trimmed by 3 bases and J by 2 bases, leaving 5 bases between them. CDR3 length: 14 amino acids. Germline-derived CDR1 and CDR2 are KGHSH and LQKENI. CDR3 region: CASSPGAGANVLTF. The DNA of the CDR3 is TGTGCCAGCTCACCGGGGGCTGGGGCCAACGTCCTGACTTTC.

J is TRBJ2-7 and V is TRBV7-2; no clear D. In germline, CDR1 is SGHTA, CDR2 FQGNSA. The CDR3 consists of 14 residues. V lost 2 bases to trimming and J lost 2 bases, with 10 bases between them. The CDR3 loop reads CASSLSVATYEQYF. The CDR3, as DNA: TGTGCCAGCAGCTTATCGGTCGCTACCTACGAGCAGTACTTC.

The V call is TRBV29-1, the J call TRBJ2-7; 11 bases are shared with TRBD1. Losses at the gene ends were 7 bases for V and 5 bases for J; bases not matched to a gene: 7. The CDR3 consists of 13 residues. Per the germline V gene, CDR1 is SQVTM and CDR2 is ANQGSEA. The CDR3 bases are TGCAGCGCCGACGGACAGGGGGCCAACGAGCAGTACTTC. It encodes CSADGQGANEQYF.

The gene calls are TRBV25-1 and TRBJ2-5; TRBD2 is a possible D gene (6 bases). The V end was cut by 2 bases, the J end by 2 bases, with 15 bases between. The CDR3 length is 16 residues. In germline, CDR1 is MGHDK, CDR2 SYGVNS. The CDR3 nucleotides read TGTGCCAGCAGTGAAGGGAAGGGACTGGTGCAAGAGACCCAGTACTTC. Translation gives CASSEGKGLVQETQYF.